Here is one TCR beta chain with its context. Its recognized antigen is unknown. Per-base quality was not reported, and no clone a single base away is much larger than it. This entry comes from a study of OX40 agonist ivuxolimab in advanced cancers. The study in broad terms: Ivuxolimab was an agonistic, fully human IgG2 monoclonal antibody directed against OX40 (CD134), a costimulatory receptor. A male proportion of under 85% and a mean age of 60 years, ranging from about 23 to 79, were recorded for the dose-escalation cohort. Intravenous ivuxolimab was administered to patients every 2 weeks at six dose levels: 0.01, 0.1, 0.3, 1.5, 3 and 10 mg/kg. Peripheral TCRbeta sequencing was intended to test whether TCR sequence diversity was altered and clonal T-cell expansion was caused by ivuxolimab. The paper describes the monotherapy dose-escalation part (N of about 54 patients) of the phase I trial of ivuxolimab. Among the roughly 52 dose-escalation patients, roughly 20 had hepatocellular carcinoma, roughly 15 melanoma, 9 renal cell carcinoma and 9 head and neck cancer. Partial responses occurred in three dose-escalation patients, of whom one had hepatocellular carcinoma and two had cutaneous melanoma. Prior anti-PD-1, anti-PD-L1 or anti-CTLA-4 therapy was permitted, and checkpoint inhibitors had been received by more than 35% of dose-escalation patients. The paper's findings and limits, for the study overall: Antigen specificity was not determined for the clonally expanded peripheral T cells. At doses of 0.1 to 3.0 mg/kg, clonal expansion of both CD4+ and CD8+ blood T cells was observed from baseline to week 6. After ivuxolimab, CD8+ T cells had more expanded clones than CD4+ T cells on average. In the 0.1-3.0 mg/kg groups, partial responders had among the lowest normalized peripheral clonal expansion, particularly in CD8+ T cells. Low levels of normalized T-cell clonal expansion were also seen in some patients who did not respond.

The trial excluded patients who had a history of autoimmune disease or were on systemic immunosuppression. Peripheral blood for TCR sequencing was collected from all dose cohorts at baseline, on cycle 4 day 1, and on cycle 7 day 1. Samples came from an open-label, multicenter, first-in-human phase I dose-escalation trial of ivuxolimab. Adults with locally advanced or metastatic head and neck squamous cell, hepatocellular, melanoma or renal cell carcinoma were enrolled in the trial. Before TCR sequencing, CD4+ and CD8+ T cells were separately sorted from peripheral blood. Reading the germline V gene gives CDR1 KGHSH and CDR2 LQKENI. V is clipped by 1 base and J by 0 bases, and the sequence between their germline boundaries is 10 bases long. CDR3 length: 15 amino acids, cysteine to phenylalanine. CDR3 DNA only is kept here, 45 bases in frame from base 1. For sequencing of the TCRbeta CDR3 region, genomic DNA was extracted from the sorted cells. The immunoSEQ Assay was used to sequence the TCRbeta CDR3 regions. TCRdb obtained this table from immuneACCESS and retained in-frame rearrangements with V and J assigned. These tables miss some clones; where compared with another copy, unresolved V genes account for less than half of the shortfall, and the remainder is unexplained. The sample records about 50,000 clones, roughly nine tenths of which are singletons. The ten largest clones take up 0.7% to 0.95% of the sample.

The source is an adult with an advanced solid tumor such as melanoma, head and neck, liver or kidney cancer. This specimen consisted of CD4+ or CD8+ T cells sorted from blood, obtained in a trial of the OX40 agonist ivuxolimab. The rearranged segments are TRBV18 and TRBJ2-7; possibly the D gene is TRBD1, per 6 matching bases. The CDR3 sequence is CASSPLDRSSYEQYF. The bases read TGTGCCAGCTCACCACTCGACAGGAGCTCCTACGAGCAGTACTTC.